This TCR beta chain was recovered during a study of T cell responses to AZD1222 COVID-19 vaccine. Whole-study findings and limits: Of the AZD1222 recipients, only 5 to 7 were seropositive at baseline. Reportedly, nearly half of unique spike TCRs recognized epitopes outside B.1.351/B.1.1.7 mutations. Repertoire sampling happened only post peak T cell response.

As for this clone: What it recognizes is unknown.

TCRdb's copy holds only in-frame clones and misses some; the assay was immunoSEQ multiplex PCR. The table has under 50,000 clones, about 88% seen once. The TCR comes from an adult who received the AZD1222 COVID-19 vaccine. The sample consisted of peripheral blood, taken 28 days after the second AZD1222 dose.

The CDR3 sequence: CASSDTDYEQYF. The CDR3 bases are TGTGCCAGCTCGGACACAGACTACGAGCAGTACTTC. This rearrangement joins TRBV28 to TRBJ2-7; the D gene is possibly TRBD1 (5 bases). The CDR3 consists of 12 residues. With 8 bases removed from V and 3 bases from J, the gap between germline ends came to 11 bases. Germline V lookup: CDR1 MDHEN, CDR2 SYDVKM.